This T cell receptor beta chain was sequenced during a study of T cells expressing NK-cell markers. UMIs were included in TCR beta cDNA generated by 5'RACE template switching. TCRdb reprocessed the 5' RACE reads and stores each CDR3 protein as one record, lacking DNA. The sample totals roughly 110,000 distinct CDR3 sequences. The source of this sequence is a woman between 18 and 75 years old in good health. Sequencing was carried out using blood T cells: a sorted CD56 or NKG2C T cell subset, CD4+ or CD8+ T cells, or bulk PBMC T cells (not recorded which).

CDR3 residues: CASSYSRLTGELFF. This rearrangement joins TRBV6-5 to TRBJ2-2. CDR1 and CDR2 from the germline V gene are MNHEY and SVGAGI. The length of the CDR3 is 14 residues.